What follows is one T cell receptor beta chain and its context. The data were taken from a study of blood T cell repertoires in COVID-19. About the study: Researchers got acute and convalescent COVID-19 samples from the United States, Italy and Spain. Sample material is recorded as cDNA or gDNA derived from T cells, B-cell-depleted T cells, or PBMCs.

This CDR3 has 16 amino acids. Per the germline V gene, CDR1 is SEHNR and CDR2 is FQNEAQ (reference sequence). V lost 3 bases to trimming and J lost 0 bases, with 12 bases between them. Study processing details: Researchers report that nucleated cell counts were estimated from reference gene primer amplification. TCRdb's table, derived via immunoSEQ multiplex PCR, lists solely in-frame clones and lacks some. That table is the source of V, J and clone size, and D and trimming were worked out from the DNA. This sample has about 120,000 clones; 80% to 90% occur once, and the top ten carry about 29%. Sequenced material: peripheral blood. The clonotype was recovered from a man between 65 and 80 years old with active or convalescent COVID-19. The chain joins TRBV7-9 to TRBJ1-3; tentative D call: TRBD1 (6 bases). The CDR3 nucleotides read TGTGCCAGCAGCTTGCCGGGACATCTCTCTGGAAACACCATATATTTT. This codes for CASSLPGHLSGNTIYF.